The rows below give T cell receptor beta chains drawn from one sample of a study of blood T cell repertoires in COVID-19. TCRdb keeps only in-frame clones here, not all; method: immunoSEQ multiplex PCR. Found here are 15,000 or so clones, around 85% of them singletons; the top ten hold 17%. The source material was peripheral blood. The receptors were gathered from a human donor in a cohort sampled during active COVID-19. Each CDR3 is given without its conserved first and last residue. Fields, in order: V gene, J gene, CDR3 protein.

TRBV9	TRBJ1-1	ASSVGQGLNTEAF
TRBV7-8	TRBJ1-6	ASSSTGGSGSPLH
TRBV20-1	TRBJ2-3	SASTLGTSTDTQY
TRBV5-1	TRBJ2-1	ASSLPPHEQF
TRBV5-4	TRBJ2-7	ASSLGAGEQY
TRBV15	TRBJ1-5	ATSRERTPNQPQH
TRBV10-3	TRBJ2-7	AIWDSLSYEQY
TRBV9	TRBJ1-3	ASSRVRNTIY
TRBV5-1	TRBJ1-6	ASSGGLLNSPLH
TRBV19	TRBJ2-7	ATRQASNYEQY
TRBV7-8	TRBJ2-1	ASSEGLAGAGPYNEQF
TRBV12-3/TRBV12-4	TRBJ1-2	ASSLRTGRYT
TRBV18	TRBJ2-3	ASSVGRGGGDTQY
TRBV4-2	TRBJ2-6	ASSQELQTGANVLT
TRBV2	TRBJ1-6	ASRRVDNSPLH
TRBV2	TRBJ1-5	ASGPGQGGNQPQH
TRBV7-2	TRBJ1-2	ASSLGSPSYSGYT
TRBV20-1	TRBJ2-3	SASLMRGGADTQY
TRBV3-1/TRBV3-2	TRBJ2-5	ASSHFSSSDETQY
TRBV5-8	TRBJ2-3	ASSIKFGTQY
TRBV27	TRBJ1-5	ASSPTDSNQPQH
TRBV5-4	TRBJ2-7	ASSSSGTGAYKQY
TRBV6-5	TRBJ2-7	ASTLDSGGEQY
TRBV6-1	TRBJ2-1	ASSERRALQQF
TRBV4-2	TRBJ1-3	ASSPRDRPFSGNTIY
TRBV5-4	TRBJ2-5	ASSLGGANQETQY
TRBV7-9	TRBJ2-2	ASSQGANTGELF
TRBV6-6	TRBJ1-1	ASSYRDRAEAF
TRBV5-1	TRBJ1-4	ASSRGALGEKLF
TRBV6-5	TRBJ1-4	ASSTTTNEKLF
TRBV2	TRBJ2-3	ASSDRAGGADTQY
TRBV5-1	TRBJ2-1	ASSPWATGFGENEQF
TRBV9	TRBJ2-5	ASSESTSQETQY
TRBV2	TRBJ2-2	ASRERTGGNTGELF
TRBV4-2	TRBJ2-7	ASSPELTGQYEQY
TRBV5-8	TRBJ2-5	ASSSLGRQSPQY
TRBV6-6	TRBJ1-5	ASRRPGQGRTQH
TRBV6-5	TRBJ2-7	ASSSYRGYEQY
TRBV5-6	TRBJ1-2	ASSSNDRAPGGYT
TRBV15	TRBJ1-1	ATSRYGLIYTEAF
TRBV19	TRBJ1-2	ASSQGWGQIFYGYT
TRBV7-8	TRBJ1-1	ASSLARSGGEAF
TRBV6-5	TRBJ2-7	ATGTGRIEQY
TRBV7-9	TRBJ2-3	ASSLTGD
TRBV6-5	TRBJ2-2	ASSPTGGGWELF
TRBV6-6	TRBJ1-3	ASLGSGNTIY
TRBV5-8	TRBJ1-2	ASSLASYYGYT
TRBV4-2	TRBJ1-1	ASSQDWRDTEAF
TRBV6-2/TRBV6-3	TRBJ2-1	ASSSYLAGDGFNAYNEQF
TRBV5-5	TRBJ1-1	ASSFLRVNTEAF
TRBV27	TRBJ1-2	ASSPSGGLMYGYT
TRBV24-1	TRBJ2-5	ATSGGTGGGETQY
TRBV5-4	TRBJ2-3	VSHRGGAPDTQY
TRBV6-6	TRBJ2-5	ASSYSWGGGETQY
TRBV4-1	TRBJ2-1	ASSQGVVAGGDEQF